This T cell receptor beta chain was captured in a study of graft-versus-host responses after intestinal transplantation. Points from the study as a whole: With peak circulating GvH clone levels came an association with early post-transplant HvG declines.

This table comes from immunoSEQ multiplex PCR, and its TCRdb copy is limited to in-frame clones, with some not included. The sample includes some 22,000 clones, around 38% of them seen just once. Trimming shortened V by 4 bases and J by 4 bases, and 12 bases separated the two germline ends. CDR1 is SGHDT, CDR2 YYEEEE, per germline. The CDR3 runs to 13 residues. Co-plated with roughly 200,000 CFSE-labeled responder cells were roughly 200,000 irradiated, violet-dye-labeled stimulator cells. The chain uses TRBV5-6 and TRBJ2-7, with D uncertain. This clonotype originated in a human patient who received an intestinal transplant. This sample comprised alloreactive CD8+ T cells from a mixed lymphocyte reaction culture, obtained before intestinal transplant. The subset is: CFSE-low proliferating T cells sorted from roughly six-day pre-transplant mixed lymphocyte reaction (GvH or HvG direction). The CDR3 region has the DNA TGTGCCAGCAGCACCGACGGACCATACGAGCAGTACTTC. Protein: CASSTDGPYEQYF.